This TCR beta chain was captured by sequencing in a study of regulatory T cells in long-lasting Graves disease. With iRepertoire HTBI primers and Arm-PCR of CDR3 regions, TCR beta libraries were built. TCRdb analysed the multiplex PCR reads with MiXCR anew, one entry per CDR3 protein. The sample has under 250,000 distinct CDR3 sequences; over 20% are singletons. This clonotype was recorded at least ten times. Documented time point: newly diagnosed GD, antithyroid drugs for less than 3 months. Extracted PBMC RNA gave rise to the TCR library. Germline loops: CDR1 MNHEY, CDR2 SVGEGT. The CDR3 covers 14 residues. V lost 4 bases and J 5 bases, leaving 15 bases between the germline ends.

This material consisted of peripheral blood mononuclear cells (PBMCs), taken at new diagnosis, from a patient treated with antithyroid drugs. The chain recombines TRBV6-2 or TRBV6-3 with TRBJ2-7; no firm D call. The sequence derives from a female donor with Graves disease. As DNA, the CDR3 is TGTGCCAGCAGTTGGGTTAGTCTTCATAACGAGCAGTACTTC. Residues: CASSWVSLHNEQYF.